This record concerns one T cell receptor beta chain sequence. Treatment reported: preoperative locoregional IRX-2 cytokine immunotherapy. Patients received preoperative, locoregional IRX-2 cytokine immunotherapy in a phase Ib study. The CDR3 is 14 amino acids. After removal of 3 bases from V and 5 bases from J, the junction contained 7 bases not matched to a gene. The germline V gene encodes CDR1 SNHLY and CDR2 FYNNEI. The record originates from a study of preoperative IRX-2 immunotherapy in early breast cancer. Generated by immunoSEQ multiplex PCR, the TCRdb table keeps only in-frame clones and is missing some. The data hold under 50,000 clones, with 82% observed a single time.

The chain recombines TRBV2 with TRBJ2-7; 7 bases line up with TRBD1. This receptor was obtained from a human donor with breast cancer. This specimen was lymph node tissue, taken after IRX-2 immunotherapy. For the CDR3, the DNA is TGTGCCAGCAGTGAGGACAGGTTAGTGGACGAGCAGTACTTC. Its translation: CASSEDRLVDEQYF. Filled out from reference TRBV2 and TRBJ2-7, the complete variable domain reads EPEVTQTPSHQVTQMGQEVILRCVPISNHLYFYWYRQILGQKVEFLVSFYNNEISEKSEIFDDQFSVERPDGSNFTLKIRSTKLEDSAMYFCASSEDRLVDEQYFGPGTRLTVT.